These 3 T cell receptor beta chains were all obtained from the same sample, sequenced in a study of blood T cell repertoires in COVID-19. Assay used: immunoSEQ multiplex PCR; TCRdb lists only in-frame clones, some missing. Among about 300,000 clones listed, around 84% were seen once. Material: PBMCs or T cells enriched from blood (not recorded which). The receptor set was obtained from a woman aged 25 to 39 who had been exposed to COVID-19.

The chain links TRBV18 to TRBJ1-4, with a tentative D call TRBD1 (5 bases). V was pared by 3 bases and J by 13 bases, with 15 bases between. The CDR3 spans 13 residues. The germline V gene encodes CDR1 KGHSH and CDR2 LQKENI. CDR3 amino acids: CASSPRATEGLFF. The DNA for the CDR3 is TGTGCCAGCTCACCCAGGGCTACGGAGGGACTGTTTTTT.

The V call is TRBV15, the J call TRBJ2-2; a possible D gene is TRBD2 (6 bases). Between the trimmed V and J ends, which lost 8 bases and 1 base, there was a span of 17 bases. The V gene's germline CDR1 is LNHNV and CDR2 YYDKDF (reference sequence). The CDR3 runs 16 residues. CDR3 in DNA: TGTGCCACCGGGGTGGACGGGGGTAGGAACACCGGGGAGCTGTTTTTT. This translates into CATGVDGGRNTGELFF.

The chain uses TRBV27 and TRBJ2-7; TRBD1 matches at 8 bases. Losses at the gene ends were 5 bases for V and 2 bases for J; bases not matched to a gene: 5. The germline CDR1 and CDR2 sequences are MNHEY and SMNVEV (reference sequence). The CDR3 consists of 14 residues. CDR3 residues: CASSPWTGPYEQYF. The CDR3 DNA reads TGTGCCAGCAGTCCATGGACAGGGCCCTACGAGCAGTACTTC.